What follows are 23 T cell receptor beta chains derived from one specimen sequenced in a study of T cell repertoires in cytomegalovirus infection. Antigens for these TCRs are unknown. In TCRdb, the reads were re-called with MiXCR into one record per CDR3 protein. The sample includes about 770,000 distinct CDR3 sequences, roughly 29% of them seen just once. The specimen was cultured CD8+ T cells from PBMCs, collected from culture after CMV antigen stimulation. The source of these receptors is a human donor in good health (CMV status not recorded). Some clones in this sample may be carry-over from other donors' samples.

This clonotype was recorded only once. The CDR3 coding sequence is TGTGCCAGCAGCCGCACCGGGACCTCGAACACTGAAGCTTTCTTT. Its protein product is CASSRTGTSNTEAFF. The chain is built from TRBV16 and TRBJ1-1, with a possible D match to TRBD1 (5 bases). CDR1 is KGHSY, CDR2 FQNENV, per germline. The CDR3 has 15 residues. The V end was cut by 4 bases, the J end by 1 base, with 13 bases between.

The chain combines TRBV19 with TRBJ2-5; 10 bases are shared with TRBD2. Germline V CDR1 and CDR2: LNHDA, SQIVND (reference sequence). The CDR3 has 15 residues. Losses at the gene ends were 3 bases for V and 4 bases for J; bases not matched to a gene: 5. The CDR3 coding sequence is TGTGCCAGTAGTATGGCGTCTAGCGGGGGAGAGACCCAGTACTTC. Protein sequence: CASSMASSGGETQYF.

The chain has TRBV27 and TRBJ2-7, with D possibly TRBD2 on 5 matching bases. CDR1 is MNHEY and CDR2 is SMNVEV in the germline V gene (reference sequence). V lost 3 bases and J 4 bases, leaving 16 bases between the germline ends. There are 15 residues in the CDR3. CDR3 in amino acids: CASSFEGRFNYEQYF. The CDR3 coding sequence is TGTGCCAGCAGTTTTGAGGGTAGATTTAATTACGAGCAGTACTTC.

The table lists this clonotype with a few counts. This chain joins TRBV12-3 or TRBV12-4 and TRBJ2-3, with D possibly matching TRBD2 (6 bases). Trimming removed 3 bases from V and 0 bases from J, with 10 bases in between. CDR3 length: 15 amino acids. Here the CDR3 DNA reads TGTGCCAGCAGTTTCGGAGCGGGTAGCACAGATACGCAGTATTTT. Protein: CASSFGAGSTDTQYF.

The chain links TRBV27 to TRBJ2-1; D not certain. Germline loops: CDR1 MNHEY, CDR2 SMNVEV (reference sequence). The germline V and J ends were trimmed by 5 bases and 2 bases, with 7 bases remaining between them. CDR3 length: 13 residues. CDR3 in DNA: TGTGCCAGCAGTCCAGACGCCTACAATGAGCAGTTCTTC. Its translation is CASSPDAYNEQFF.

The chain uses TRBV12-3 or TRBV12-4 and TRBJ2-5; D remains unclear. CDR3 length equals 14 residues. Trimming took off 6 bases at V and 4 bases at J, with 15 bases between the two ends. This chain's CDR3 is CASSQGWGPETQYF. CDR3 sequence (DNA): TGTGCCAGCAGCCAAGGGTGGGGTCCAGAGACCCAGTACTTC.

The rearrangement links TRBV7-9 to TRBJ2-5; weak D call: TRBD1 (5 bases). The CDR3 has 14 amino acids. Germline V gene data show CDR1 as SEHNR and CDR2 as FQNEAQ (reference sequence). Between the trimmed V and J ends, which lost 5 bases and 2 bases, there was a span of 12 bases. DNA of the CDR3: TGTGCCAGCAGCCACCAGGGTCGGCAAGAGACCCAGTACTTC. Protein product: CASSHQGRQETQYF. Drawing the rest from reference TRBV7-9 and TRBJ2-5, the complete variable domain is DTGVSQNPRHKITKRGQNVTFRCDPISEHNRLYWYRQTLGQGPEFLTYFQNEAQLEKSRLLSDRFSAERPKGSFSTLEIQRTEQGDSAMYLCASSHQGRQETQYFGPGTRLLVL.

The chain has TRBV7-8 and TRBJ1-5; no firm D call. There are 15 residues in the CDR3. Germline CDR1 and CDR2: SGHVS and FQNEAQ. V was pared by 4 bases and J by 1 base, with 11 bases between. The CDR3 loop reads CASSWEGRSNQPQHF. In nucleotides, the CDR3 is TGTGCCAGCAGCTGGGAGGGTAGGAGCAATCAGCCCCAGCATTTT. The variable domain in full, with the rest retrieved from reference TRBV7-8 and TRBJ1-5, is GAGVSQSPRYKVAKRGQDVALRCDPISGHVSLFWYQQALGQGPEFLTYFQNEAQLDKSGLPSDRFFAERPEGSVSTLKIQRTQQEDSAVYLCASSWEGRSNQPQHFGDGTRLSIL.

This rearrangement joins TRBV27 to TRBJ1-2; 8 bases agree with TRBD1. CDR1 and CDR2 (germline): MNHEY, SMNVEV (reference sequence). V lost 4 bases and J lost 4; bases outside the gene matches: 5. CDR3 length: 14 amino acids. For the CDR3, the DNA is TGTGCCAGCAGTTCGTTTGACAGGGGCTATGGCTACACCTTC. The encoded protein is CASSSFDRGYGYTF.

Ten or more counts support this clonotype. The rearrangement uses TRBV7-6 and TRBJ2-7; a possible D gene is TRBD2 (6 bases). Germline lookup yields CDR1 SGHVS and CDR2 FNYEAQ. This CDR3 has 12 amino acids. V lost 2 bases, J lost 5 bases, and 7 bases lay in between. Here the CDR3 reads CASSLREDEQYF. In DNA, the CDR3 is TGTGCCAGCAGCTTAAGGGAGGACGAGCAGTACTTC.

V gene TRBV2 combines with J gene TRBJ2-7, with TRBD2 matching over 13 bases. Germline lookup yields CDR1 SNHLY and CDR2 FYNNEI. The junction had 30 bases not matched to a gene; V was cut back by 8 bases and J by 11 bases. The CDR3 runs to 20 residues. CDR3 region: CASDGSRFQNTSGGASDKYF. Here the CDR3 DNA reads TGTGCCAGCGACGGCTCCCGCTTCCAAAATACTAGCGGGGGGGCCTCGGATAAGTACTTC.

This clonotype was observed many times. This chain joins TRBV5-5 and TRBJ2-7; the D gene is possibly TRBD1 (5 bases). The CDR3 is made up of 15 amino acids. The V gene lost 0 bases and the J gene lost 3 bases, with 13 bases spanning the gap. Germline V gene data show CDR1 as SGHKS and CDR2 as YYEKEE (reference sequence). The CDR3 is CASSLAGQGNYEQYV. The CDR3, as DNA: TGTGCCAGCAGCTTGGCCGGTCAGGGAAACTACGAGCAGTACGTC.

For the CDR3, the DNA is TGTGCCAGCAGCTCACGTGGGATATACGAGCAGTACGTC. Its protein product is CASSSRGIYEQYV. The chain combines TRBV12-3 or TRBV12-4 with TRBJ2-7, with unresolved D. CDR3 length equals 13 residues. Deletions cut 6 bases from V and 4 bases from J, with 13 bases between.

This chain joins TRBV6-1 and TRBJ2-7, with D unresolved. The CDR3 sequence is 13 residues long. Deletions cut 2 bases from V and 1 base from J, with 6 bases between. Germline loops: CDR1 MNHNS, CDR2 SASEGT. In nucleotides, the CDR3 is TGTGCCAGCAGTGAAACTACTTCCTACGAGCAGTACGTC. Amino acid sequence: CASSETTSYEQYV.

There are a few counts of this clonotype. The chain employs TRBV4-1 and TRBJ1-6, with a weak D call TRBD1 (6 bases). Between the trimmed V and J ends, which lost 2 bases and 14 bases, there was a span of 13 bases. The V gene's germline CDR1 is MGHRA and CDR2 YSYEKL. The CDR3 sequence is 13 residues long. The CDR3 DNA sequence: TGCGCCAGCAGCCAATCCGGGGCAGGGGCCCTCCACTTT. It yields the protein CASSQSGAGALHF.

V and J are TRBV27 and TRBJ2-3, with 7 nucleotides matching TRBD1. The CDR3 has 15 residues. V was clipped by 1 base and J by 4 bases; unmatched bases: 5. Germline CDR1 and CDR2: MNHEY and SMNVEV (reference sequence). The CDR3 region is CASSLLRGQADTQYF. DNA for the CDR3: TGTGCCAGCAGTTTATTAAGGGGGCAAGCAGATACGCAGTATTTT.

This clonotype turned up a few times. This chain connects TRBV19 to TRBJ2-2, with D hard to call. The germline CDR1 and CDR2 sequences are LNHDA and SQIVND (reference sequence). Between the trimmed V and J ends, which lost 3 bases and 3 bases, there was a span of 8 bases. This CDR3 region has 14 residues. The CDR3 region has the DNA TGTGCCAGTAGTATGGGTCTAGACACCGGGGAGCTGTTTTTT. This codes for CASSMGLDTGELFF.

For the CDR3, the DNA is TGTGCCAGTAGTTGGCAGATTTACAATGAGCAGTTCTTC. Amino acid sequence: CASSWQIYNEQFF. The rearrangement joins TRBV19 to TRBJ2-1, with D unresolved. In germline, CDR1 is LNHDA, CDR2 SQIVND (reference sequence). The CDR3 length is 13 residues. V was trimmed by 5 bases and J by 4 bases, leaving 9 bases between them.

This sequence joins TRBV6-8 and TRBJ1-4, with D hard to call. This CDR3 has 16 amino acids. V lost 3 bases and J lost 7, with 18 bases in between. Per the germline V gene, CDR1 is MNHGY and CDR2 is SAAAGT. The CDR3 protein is CASSYTSHPRGEKLFF. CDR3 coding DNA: TGTGCCAGCAGTTATACGTCCCACCCACGGGGTGAAAAACTGTTTTTT.

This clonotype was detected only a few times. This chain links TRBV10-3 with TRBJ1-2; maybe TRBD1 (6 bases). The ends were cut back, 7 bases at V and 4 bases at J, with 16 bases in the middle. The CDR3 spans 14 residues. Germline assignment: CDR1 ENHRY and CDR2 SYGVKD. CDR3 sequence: CAITGAGASYGYTF. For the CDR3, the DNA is TGTGCCATCACGGGGGCAGGGGCTTCCTATGGCTACACCTTC.

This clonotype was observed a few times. The CDR3 protein is CASGRGFDTGELFF. The CDR3 region has the DNA TGTGCTAGTGGGAGGGGGTTCGACACCGGGGAGCTGTTTTTT. The V gene is TRBV12-5, the J gene TRBJ2-2; a possible D gene is TRBD1 (6 bases). Germline V gene lookup returns CDR1 LGHNT and CDR2 FRNRAP. V was trimmed by 6 bases and J by 3 bases, leaving 11 bases between them. The CDR3 is 14 amino acids.

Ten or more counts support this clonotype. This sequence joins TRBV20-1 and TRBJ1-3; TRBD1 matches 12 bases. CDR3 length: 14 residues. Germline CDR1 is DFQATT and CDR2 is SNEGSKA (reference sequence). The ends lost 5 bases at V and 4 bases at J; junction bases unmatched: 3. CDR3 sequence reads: CSAPGQGAGNTIYF. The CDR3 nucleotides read TGCAGTGCTCCGGGACAGGGGGCCGGAAACACCATATATTTT.

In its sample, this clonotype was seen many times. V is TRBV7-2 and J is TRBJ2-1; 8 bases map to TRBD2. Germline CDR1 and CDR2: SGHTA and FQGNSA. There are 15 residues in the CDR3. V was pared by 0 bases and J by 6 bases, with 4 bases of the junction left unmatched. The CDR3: CASSLASGTSNEQFF. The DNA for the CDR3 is TGTGCCAGCAGCTTAGCCTCCGGGACTAGCAATGAGCAGTTCTTC.